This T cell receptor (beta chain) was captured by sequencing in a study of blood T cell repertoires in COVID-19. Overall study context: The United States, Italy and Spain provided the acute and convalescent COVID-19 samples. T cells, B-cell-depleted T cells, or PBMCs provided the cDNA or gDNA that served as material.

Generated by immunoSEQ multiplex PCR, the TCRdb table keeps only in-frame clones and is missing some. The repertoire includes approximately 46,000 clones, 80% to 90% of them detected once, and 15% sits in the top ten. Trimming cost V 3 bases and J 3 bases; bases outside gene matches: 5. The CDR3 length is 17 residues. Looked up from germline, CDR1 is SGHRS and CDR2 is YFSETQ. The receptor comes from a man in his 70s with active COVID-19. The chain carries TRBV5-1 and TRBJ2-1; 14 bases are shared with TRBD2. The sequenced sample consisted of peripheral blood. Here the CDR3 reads CASSWGLAGAYYNEQFF. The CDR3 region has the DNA TGCGCCAGCAGCTGGGGACTAGCGGGGGCCTACTACAATGAGCAGTTCTTC.